A single sample gave rise to the 8 T cell receptor beta chains below, sequenced in a study of blood T cell repertoires in COVID-19 (dated by TCRdb to 2018 to 2020). The library was made by the immunoSEQ multiplex PCR assay. TCRdb's version of the immuneACCESS table is confined to in-frame rearrangements and falls short of the full clone set. An unresolved V gene accounts for under half of the shortfall where checked; the remainder is of unknown origin. This sample holds 150,000 to 200,000 clones; roughly 88% were observed only once. The ten largest clones capture about 9.4% of the sample. Source material: PBMCs or T cells enriched from blood (not recorded which). The receptors shown here come from a woman between 18 and 29 years old who had recovered from COVID-19.

DNA for the CDR3: TGCAGCGGCGTTACAGGGGGGGACACTGAAGCTTTCTTT. Its protein is CSGVTGGDTEAFF. V gene TRBV29-1 combines with J gene TRBJ1-1, with 8 bases lining up with TRBD1. J was trimmed by 3 bases and V by 7 bases; bases with no gene match: 7. CDR1 is SQVTM and CDR2 is ANQGSEA in the germline V gene. CDR3 length equals 13 residues.

This clone was observed a single time. The rearrangement joins TRBV19 to TRBJ1-1, with TRBD1 matching 8 bases. V gave up 7 bases and J gave up 1 base; unmatched junction bases: 5. The CDR3 is 14 residues long. Germline V gives CDR1 LNHDA, CDR2 SQIVND (reference sequence). CDR3 bases: TGTGCCAGTACGCAGGGGGCGTGGAACACTGAAGCTTTCTTT. This gives the protein CASTQGAWNTEAFF.

This sequence joins TRBV7-9 and TRBJ1-5, with unresolved D. There are 17 residues in the CDR3. Deletions cut 4 bases from V and 1 base from J, with 17 bases between. The germline gives CDR1 SEHNR, CDR2 FQNEAQ (reference sequence). CDR3 DNA sequence: TGTGCCAGCAGCTCAACGGAGGAGGGAGGGAGCAATCAGCCCCAGCATTTT. This codes for CASSSTEEGGSNQPQHF. Supplemented by reference TRBV7-9 and TRBJ1-5, the full variable domain reads DTGVSQNPRHKITKRGQNVTFRCDPISEHNRLYWYRQTLGQGPEFLTYFQNEAQLEKSRLLSDRFSAERPKGSFSTLEIQRTEQGDSAMYLCASSSTEEGGSNQPQHFGDGTRLSIL.

The J gene is TRBJ1-1, the V gene TRBV19; weak D call: TRBD1 (6 bases). Germline CDR1 reads LNHDA; CDR2 reads SQIVND (reference sequence). The CDR3 loop spans 15 amino acids. Trimming shortened V by 1 base and J by 0 bases, and 9 bases separated the two germline ends. CDR3 sequence (DNA): TGTGCCAGTAGTATAGCAGGGGCGGTGAACACTGAAGCTTTCTTT. Its translation: CASSIAGAVNTEAFF.

The gene calls are TRBV28 and TRBJ1-2; TRBD1 aligns across 9 bases. The CDR3 is 15 residues long. Germline CDR1 is MDHEN and CDR2 is SYDVKM. The junction had 13 bases not matched to a gene; V was cut back by 6 bases and J by 8 bases. This CDR3 reads CASSSGTGLLGGYTF. The CDR3 nucleotides are TGTGCCAGCAGCTCCGGGACAGGGCTTTTGGGGGGCTACACCTTC.

The chain recombines TRBV19 with TRBJ1-5, with 8 bases lining up with TRBD1. The trim removed 9 bases at V and 6 bases at J, leaving 10 bases unmatched. Germline lookup yields CDR1 LNHDA and CDR2 SQIVND (reference sequence). This CDR3 spans 14 amino acids. CDR3 sequence: CASRPPGGGQPQHF. In DNA, the CDR3 is TGTGCCAGCAGGCCACCAGGGGGCGGTCAGCCCCAGCATTTT.

This chain connects TRBV28 to TRBJ2-3; D might be TRBD1 (6 bases). CDR3 length: 14 residues. Germline-derived CDR1 and CDR2 are MDHEN and SYDVKM. Trimming removed 8 bases at V and 4 bases at J, with 16 bases between. The CDR3 reads CASRGPQGPDTQYF. For the CDR3, the DNA is TGTGCCAGCCGTGGACCCCAGGGGCCAGATACGCAGTATTTT.

CDR3 protein: CASSQTDTQYF. CDR3 bases: TGTGCCAGCAGCCAGACAGATACGCAGTATTTT. The J gene is TRBJ2-3, the V gene TRBV11-2; no clear D gene. Looked up from germline, CDR1 is SGHAT and CDR2 is FQNNGV. The germline V and J ends were trimmed by 5 bases and 3 bases, with 3 bases remaining between them. The CDR3 sequence is 11 residues long. The whole variable domain, remainder taken from reference TRBV11-2 and TRBJ2-3, is EAGVAQSPRYKIIEKRQSVAFWCNPISGHATLYWYQQILGQGPKLLIQFQNNGVVDDSQLPKDRFSAERLKGVDSTLKIQPAKLEDSAVYLCASSQTDTQYFGPGTRLTVL.